Included here is one TCR beta chain sequence, with context. This CDR3 comprises 10 residues. The V end lost 0 bases, the J end lost 5 bases, and 2 bases lay between the germline ends. CDR1 is GTSNPN, CDR2 SVGIG, per germline (reference sequence). The data stem from a study of blood T cell repertoires in COVID-19. About the study: The United States, Italy and Spain were the sources of the acute and convalescent COVID-19 samples. PBMCs, B-cell-depleted T cells, or T cells provided the cDNA or gDNA that made up the material.

In the source study's methods: Nucleated cell counts were estimated from reference gene primer amplification. Assay used: immunoSEQ multiplex PCR; TCRdb lists only in-frame clones, some missing. For V, J and clone size, that table is used; D and trimming come from the DNA. The data show 88,000 or so clones, with about four fifths seen just once and around 9.7% held by the top ten. V and J are TRBV30 and TRBJ2-7, with no clear D. This TCR came from a human donor in a cohort sampled during active COVID-19. Sequenced material: peripheral blood. This CDR3 is CAWSVDEQYF. In DNA, the CDR3 is TGTGCCTGGAGTGTCGACGAGCAGTACTTC.